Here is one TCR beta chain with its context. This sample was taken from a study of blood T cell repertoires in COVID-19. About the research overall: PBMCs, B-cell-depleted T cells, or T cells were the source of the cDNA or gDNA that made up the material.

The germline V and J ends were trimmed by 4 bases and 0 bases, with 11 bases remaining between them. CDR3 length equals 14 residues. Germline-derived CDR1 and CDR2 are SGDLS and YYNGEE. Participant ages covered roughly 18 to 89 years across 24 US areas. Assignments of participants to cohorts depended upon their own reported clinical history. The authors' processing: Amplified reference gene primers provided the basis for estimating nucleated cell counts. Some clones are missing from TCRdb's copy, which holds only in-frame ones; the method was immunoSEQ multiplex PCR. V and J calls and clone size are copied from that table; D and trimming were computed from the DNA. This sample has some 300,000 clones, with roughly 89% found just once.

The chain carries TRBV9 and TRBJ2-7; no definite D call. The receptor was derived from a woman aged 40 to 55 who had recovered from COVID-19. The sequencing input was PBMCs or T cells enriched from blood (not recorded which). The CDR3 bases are TGTGCCAGCAGCAGACTCGAGAGCTCCTACGAGCAGTACTTC. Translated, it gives CASSRLESSYEQYF.